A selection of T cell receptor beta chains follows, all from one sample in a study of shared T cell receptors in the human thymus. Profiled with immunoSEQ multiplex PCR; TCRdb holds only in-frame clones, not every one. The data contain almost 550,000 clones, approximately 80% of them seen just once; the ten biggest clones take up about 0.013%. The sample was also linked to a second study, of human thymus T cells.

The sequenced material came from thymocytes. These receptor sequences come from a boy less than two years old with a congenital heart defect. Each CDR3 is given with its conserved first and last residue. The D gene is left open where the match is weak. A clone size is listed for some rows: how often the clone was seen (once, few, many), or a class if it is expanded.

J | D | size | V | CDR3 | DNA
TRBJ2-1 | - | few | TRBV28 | CASSLGALGEQFF | TGTGCCAGCAGTCTGGGGGCCTTGGGTGAGCAGTTCTTC
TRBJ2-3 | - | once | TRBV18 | CASTIRGERTDTQYF | TGTGCCAGCACCATCAGGGGAGAGCGCACAGATACGCAGTATTTT
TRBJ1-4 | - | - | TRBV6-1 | CASSEAAVRGIIEEKLFF | TGTGCCAGCAGTGAAGCCGCCGTTCGGGGGATAATAGAAGAAAAACTGTTTTTT
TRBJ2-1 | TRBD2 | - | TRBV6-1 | CASSGGGLTYNEQFF | TGTGCCAGCAGTGGCGGGGGTCTAACCTACAATGAGCAGTTCTTC
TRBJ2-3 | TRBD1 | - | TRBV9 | CASRPPGQGLTDTQYF | TGTGCCAGCAGGCCTCCGGGACAGGGACTCACAGATACGCAGTATTTT
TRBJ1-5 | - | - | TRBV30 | CAWSGETRGVSNQPQHF | TGTGCCTGGAGTGGGGAGACCCGGGGGGTAAGCAATCAGCCCCAGCATTTT
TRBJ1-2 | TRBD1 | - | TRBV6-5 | CASSADRGTNYGYTF | TGTGCCAGCAGCGCAGACAGGGGGACTAACTATGGCTACACCTTC
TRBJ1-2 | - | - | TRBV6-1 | CASSEARRGGGYTF | TGTGCCAGCAGTGAAGCTCGGAGGGGTGGAGGCTACACCTTC
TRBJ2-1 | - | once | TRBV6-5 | CASSSDRYSYNEQFF | TGTGCCAGCAGCTCAGACAGATACTCCTACAATGAGCAGTTCTTC
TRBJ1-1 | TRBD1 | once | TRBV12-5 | CASGLPRARGSQNTEAFF | TGTGCTAGTGGTTTGCCCCGGGCCAGGGGGTCACAGAACACTGAAGCTTTCTTT
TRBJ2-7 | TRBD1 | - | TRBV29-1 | CSVGAGGEYEQYF | TGCAGCGTTGGGGCAGGGGGCGAGTACGAGCAGTACTTC
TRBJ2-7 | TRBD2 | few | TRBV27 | CASSPSGLAAYEQYF | TGTGCCAGCAGTCCATCGGGACTAGCGGCCTACGAGCAGTACTTC
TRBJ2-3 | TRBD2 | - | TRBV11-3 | CASSYGHGGRDTDTQYF | TGTGCCAGCAGCTATGGTCATGGCGGGAGAGACACAGATACGCAGTATTTT
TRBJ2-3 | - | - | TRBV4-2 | CASSQGPAVDTQYF | TGTGCCAGCAGCCAAGGTCCAGCGGTAGATACGCAGTATTTT
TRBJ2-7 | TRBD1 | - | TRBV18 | CASSPRGQGDEQYF | TGTGCCAGCTCACCTAGAGGACAGGGGGACGAGCAGTACTTC
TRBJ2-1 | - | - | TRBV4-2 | CASSQVGSSYNEQFF | TGTGCCAGCAGCCAAGTTGGCAGCTCCTACAATGAGCAGTTCTTC
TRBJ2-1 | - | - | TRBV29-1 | CSVEDWAKSSYNEQFF | TGCAGCGTTGAAGATTGGGCAAAGAGCTCCTACAATGAGCAGTTCTTC
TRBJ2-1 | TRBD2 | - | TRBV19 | CASSIGSGRVEQFF | TGTGCCAGTAGTATAGGTAGCGGGAGAGTTGAGCAGTTCTTC
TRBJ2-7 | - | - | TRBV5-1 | CASSLGQSYEQYF | TGCGCCAGCAGCTTGGGACAATCCTACGAGCAGTACTTC
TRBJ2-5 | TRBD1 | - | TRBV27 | CASRAEDRQETQYF | TGTGCCAGCAGGGCGGAGGACAGGCAAGAGACCCAGTACTTC
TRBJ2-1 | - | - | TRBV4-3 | CASSQDPSSSATYNEQFF | TGCGCCAGCAGCCAAGATCCCTCCTCTAGCGCCACCTACAATGAGCAGTTCTTC
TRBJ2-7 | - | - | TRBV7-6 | CASSSRVSGYEQYF | TGTGCCAGCAGCTCGCGTGTTAGCGGCTACGAGCAGTACTTC
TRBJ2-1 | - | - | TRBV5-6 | CASSIHPQEIF | TGTGCCAGCAGCATCCACCCTCAAGAGATCTTC
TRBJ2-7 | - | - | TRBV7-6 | CASSLRTGEWTSAYEQYF | TGTGCCAGCAGCTTAAGGACAGGGGAGTGGACTAGCGCCTACGAGCAGTACTTC
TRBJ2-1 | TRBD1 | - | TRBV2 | CASRSGTGLYNEQFF | TGTGCCAGCAGATCCGGGACAGGGCTCTACAATGAGCAGTTCTTC
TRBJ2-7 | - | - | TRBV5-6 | CASSLSGSGAPSSYEQYF | TGTGCCAGCAGCTTGTCGGGTAGCGGAGCCCCGAGCTCCTACGAGCAGTACTTC
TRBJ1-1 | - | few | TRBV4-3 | CASSQGVSGNTEAFF | TGCGCCAGCAGCCAAGGGGTTTCAGGGAACACTGAAGCTTTCTTT
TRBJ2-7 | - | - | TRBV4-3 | CASSQEYWGSYEQYF | TGCGCCAGCAGCCAAGAGTACTGGGGCAGCTACGAGCAGTACTTC
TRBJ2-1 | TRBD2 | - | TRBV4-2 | CASSQEGTSNHEQFF | TGTGCCAGCAGCCAAGAAGGGACTAGCAACCATGAGCAGTTCTTC
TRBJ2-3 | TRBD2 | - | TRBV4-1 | CASSQDGAGGDTQYF | TGCGCCAGCAGCCAAGATGGGGCGGGGGGGGATACGCAGTATTTT
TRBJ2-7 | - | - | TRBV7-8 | CASSASGRSYEQYF | TGTGCCAGCAGCGCCTCTGGGCGCTCCTACGAGCAGTACTTC
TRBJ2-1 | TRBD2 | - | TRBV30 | CAWWSPPSGSRYNEQFF | TGTGCCTGGTGGTCGCCCCCTAGCGGGAGTAGGTACAATGAGCAGTTCTTC
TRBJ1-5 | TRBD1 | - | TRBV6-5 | CASRRDREWQPQHF | TGTGCCAGCAGGAGGGACAGGGAGTGGCAGCCCCAGCATTTT
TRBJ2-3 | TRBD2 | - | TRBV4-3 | CASSQEYSGRTDTQYF | TGCGCCAGCAGCCAAGAATATAGCGGGAGGACAGATACGCAGTATTTT
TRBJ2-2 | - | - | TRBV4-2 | CASSQVKGLDTGELFF | TGTGCCAGCAGCCAAGTGAAGGGACTCGACACCGGGGAGCTGTTTTTT
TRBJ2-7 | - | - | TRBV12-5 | CASGTGFSYEQYF | TGTGCTAGCGGAACGGGTTTCTCCTACGAGCAGTACTTC
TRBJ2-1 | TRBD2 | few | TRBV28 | CASSLVPLTSGRAPPHEQFF | TGTGCCAGCAGTTTAGTCCCTCTAACTAGCGGGAGGGCCCCACCCCATGAGCAGTTCTTC
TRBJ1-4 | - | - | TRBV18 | CASSTGGEKAF | TGTGCCAGCTCAACTGGGGGGGAAAAGGCTTTT
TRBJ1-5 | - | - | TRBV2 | CASSDGQFHQPQHF | TGTGCCAGCAGTGATGGACAGTTCCATCAGCCCCAGCATTTT
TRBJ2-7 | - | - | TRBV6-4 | CPRYYEQCF | TGCCCCCGCTACTACGAGCAGTGCTTC
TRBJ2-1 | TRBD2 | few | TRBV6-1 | CASSKDRDYPEIYNEQFF | TGTGCCAGCAGTAAAGACCGGGACTACCCAGAAATATACAATGAGCAGTTCTTC
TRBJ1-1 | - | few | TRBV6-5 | CASSYSPGTEAFF | TGTGCCAGCAGTTACTCGCCGGGGACTGAAGCTTTCTTT
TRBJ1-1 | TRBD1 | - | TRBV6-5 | CASLQGMNTEAFF | TGTGCCAGTTTACAGGGGATGAACACTGAAGCTTTCTTT
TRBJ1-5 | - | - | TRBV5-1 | CASSPRGARGNQPQHF | TGCGCCAGCAGCCCCCGGGGGGCACGGGGCAATCAGCCCCAGCATTTT
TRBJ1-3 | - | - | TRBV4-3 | CASSQDQGADLNTIYF | TGCGCCAGCAGCCAAGATCAAGGAGCCGATCTAAACACCATATATTTT
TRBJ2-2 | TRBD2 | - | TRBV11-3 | CASSLGLAGTGELFF | TGTGCCAGCAGCTTAGGGCTAGCGGGAACCGGGGAGCTGTTTTTT
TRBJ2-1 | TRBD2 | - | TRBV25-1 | CASRGLAPNEQFF | TGTGCCAGCAGGGGACTAGCGCCCAATGAGCAGTTCTTC
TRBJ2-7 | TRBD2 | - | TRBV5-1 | CASSLRLGGRYNEQYF | TGCGCCAGCAGCCTGCGCTTGGGCGGGAGATACAACGAGCAGTACTTC
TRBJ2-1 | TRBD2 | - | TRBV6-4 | CASSDHPAGGFYNEQFF | TGTGCCAGCAGTGACCACCCAGCGGGAGGCTTTTACAATGAGCAGTTCTTC
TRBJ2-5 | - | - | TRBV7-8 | CASTQRGNIETQYF | TGTGCCAGCACCCAAAGGGGGAATATAGAGACCCAGTACTTC
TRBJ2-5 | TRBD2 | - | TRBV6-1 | CASSEDRGGRKTQYF | TGTGCCAGCAGTGAAGACCGGGGGGGGCGGAAGACCCAGTACTTC
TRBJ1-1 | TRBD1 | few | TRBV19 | CASSTTGGLNTEAFF | TGTGCCAGTAGTACGACAGGGGGTCTGAACACTGAAGCTTTCTTT
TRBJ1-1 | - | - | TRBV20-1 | CSARQVSEAFF | TGCAGTGCTAGGCAGGTCTCCGAAGCTTTCTTT
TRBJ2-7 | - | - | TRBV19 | CASSIESEQYF | TGTGCCAGTAGTATAGAGAGCGAGCAGTACTTC
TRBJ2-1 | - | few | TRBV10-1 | CASSEGGGFSYNEQFF | TGCGCCAGCAGTGAGGGGGGGGGCTTCTCCTACAATGAGCAGTTCTTC